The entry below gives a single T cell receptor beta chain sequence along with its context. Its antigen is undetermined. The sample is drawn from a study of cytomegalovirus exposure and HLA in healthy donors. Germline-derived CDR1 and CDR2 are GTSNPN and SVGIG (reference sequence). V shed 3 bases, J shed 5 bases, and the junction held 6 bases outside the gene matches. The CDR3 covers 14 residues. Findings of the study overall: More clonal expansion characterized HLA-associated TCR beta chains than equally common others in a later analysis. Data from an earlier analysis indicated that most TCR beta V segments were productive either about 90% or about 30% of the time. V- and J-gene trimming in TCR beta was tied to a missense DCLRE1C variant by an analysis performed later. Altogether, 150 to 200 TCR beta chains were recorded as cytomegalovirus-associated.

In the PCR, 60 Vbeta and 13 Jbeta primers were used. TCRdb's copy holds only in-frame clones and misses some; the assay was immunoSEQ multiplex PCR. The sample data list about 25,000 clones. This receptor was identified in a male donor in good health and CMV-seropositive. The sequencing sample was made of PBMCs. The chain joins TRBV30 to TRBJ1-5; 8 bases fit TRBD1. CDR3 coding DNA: TGTGCCTGGAGGACAGGGGCCACCGATCAGCCCCAGCATTTT. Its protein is CAWRTGATDQPQHF.